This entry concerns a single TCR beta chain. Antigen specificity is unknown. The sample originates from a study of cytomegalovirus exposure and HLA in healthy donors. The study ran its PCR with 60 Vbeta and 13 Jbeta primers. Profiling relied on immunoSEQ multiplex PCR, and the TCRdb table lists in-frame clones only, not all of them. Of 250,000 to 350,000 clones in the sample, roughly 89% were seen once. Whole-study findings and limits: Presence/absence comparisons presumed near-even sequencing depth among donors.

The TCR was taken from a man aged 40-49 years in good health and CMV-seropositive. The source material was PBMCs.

The CDR3 nucleotides are TGCGCCAGCAGCTTGCAGGGGAGTGAAAAACTGTTTTTT. Translating it yields CASSLQGSEKLFF. The rearrangement links TRBV5-1 to TRBJ1-4, with TRBD1 as a possible D gene (6 bases). V lost 1 base and J lost 7, with 8 bases in between. CDR1 is SGHRS and CDR2 is YFSETQ in the germline V gene. The CDR3 loop spans 13 amino acids.